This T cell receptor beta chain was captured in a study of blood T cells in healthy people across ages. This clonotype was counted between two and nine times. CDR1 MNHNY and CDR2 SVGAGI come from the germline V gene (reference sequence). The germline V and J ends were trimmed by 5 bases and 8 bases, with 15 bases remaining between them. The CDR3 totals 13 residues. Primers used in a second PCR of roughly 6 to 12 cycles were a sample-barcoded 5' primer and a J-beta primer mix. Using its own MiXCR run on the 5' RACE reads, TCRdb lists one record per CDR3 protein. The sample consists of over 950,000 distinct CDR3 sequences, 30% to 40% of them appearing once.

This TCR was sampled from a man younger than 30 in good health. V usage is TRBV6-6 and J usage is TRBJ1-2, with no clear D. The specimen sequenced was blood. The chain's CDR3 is CASSTPNGSGYTF. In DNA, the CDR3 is TGTGCCAGCAGTACACCGAATGGGAGCGGCTACACCTTC.